This passage covers 25 T cell receptor beta chains from one sample sequenced in a study of blood T cell repertoires in COVID-19 (dated by TCRdb to 2020 to 2021). Libraries came from the immunoSEQ multiplex PCR assay. The table was pulled from immuneACCESS by TCRdb, which kept in-frame rearrangements only. Such tables lose some clones; where checked, under half of the loss comes from unresolved V genes, and the rest has no known cause. The sample table contains 130,000 to 150,000 clones; only one count was recorded for roughly 79% of them. The ten largest account for about 1.8% of the sample. The sequenced material came from peripheral blood. The receptors stem from a woman in her fifties or sixties with acute or convalescent COVID-19.

The chain has TRBV5-6 and TRBJ1-4; TRBD1 agrees at 7 bases. Per the germline V gene, CDR1 is SGHDT and CDR2 is YYEEEE. Losses at the gene ends were 4 bases for V and 1 base for J; bases not matched to a gene: 4. The CDR3 length is 15 residues. The CDR3 loop reads CASSGRDRTNEKLFF. CDR3 nucleotide sequence: TGTGCCAGCAGCGGACGGGACAGAACTAATGAAAAACTGTTTTTT.

V gene TRBV28 combines with J gene TRBJ1-2, with D possibly being TRBD1 (5 bases). V was cut by 5 bases and J by 4 bases, with 23 bases left in between. The length of the CDR3 is 17 residues. Germline CDR1 and CDR2: MDHEN and SYDVKM. CDR3 residues: CASSNAPATGTAYGYTF. The CDR3, as DNA: TGTGCCAGCAGTAACGCCCCCGCGACGGGGACTGCCTATGGCTACACCTTC.

The CDR3 sequence is CATQQGNQPQHF. CDR3 sequence (DNA): TGTGCCACCCAACAGGGGAATCAGCCCCAGCATTTT. This chain links TRBV24-1 with TRBJ1-5, with TRBD1 identical over 7 bases. V trimming: 9 bases; J trimming: 4 bases; junction bases outside the gene matches: 2. The CDR3 runs to 12 residues. Germline V lookup: CDR1 KGHDR, CDR2 SFDVKD.

The chain links TRBV23-1 to TRBJ2-6; 7 nucleotides agree with TRBD1. TRBV23-1 is recorded as an ORF, its role being uncertain. This CDR3 comprises 23 residues. The V gene end was trimmed by 8 bases and the J gene end by 0 bases; junction bases not matched to a gene: 28. The CDR3 here is CASGYFLWGTGTAPPSGANVLTF. In nucleotides, the CDR3 is TGCGCCAGCGGATACTTTCTTTGGGGGACCGGGACAGCCCCCCCCTCTGGGGCCAACGTCCTGACTTTC.

The V gene is TRBV5-1, the J gene TRBJ1-1, with 8 bases fitting TRBD1. Germline V gene sequence: CDR1 SGHRS, CDR2 YFSETQ. CDR3 size: 14 residues. The V gene end was trimmed by 4 bases and the J gene end by 3 bases; junction bases not matched to a gene: 5. CDR3 amino acids: CASSRTGRDTEAFF. The CDR3 DNA is TGCGCCAGCAGCCGGACAGGGAGGGACACTGAAGCTTTCTTT.

The chain has TRBV15 and TRBJ2-5; possibly TRBD2 for D (5 bases). Trimming took off 3 bases at V and 2 bases at J, with 13 bases between the two ends. Germline lookup yields CDR1 LNHNV and CDR2 YYDKDF (reference sequence). CDR3 length: 15 amino acids. The CDR3 spells CATSRLIPGQETQYF. In DNA, the CDR3 is TGTGCCACCAGCAGGCTAATCCCGGGGCAAGAGACCCAGTACTTC.

The genes are TRBV2 and TRBJ2-1, with 7 nucleotides matching TRBD2. The CDR3 runs to 14 residues. V trimming: 5 bases; J trimming: 2 bases; junction bases outside the gene matches: 3. The germline gives CDR1 SNHLY, CDR2 FYNNEI. CDR3 nucleotide sequence: TGTGCCAGCAGTCCCGGACTAGCCTACAATGAGCAGTTCTTC. As protein: CASSPGLAYNEQFF.

The V and J genes are TRBV24-1 and TRBJ2-3; TRBD2 aligns across 10 bases. CDR3 length: 14 residues. Looked up from germline, CDR1 is KGHDR and CDR2 is SFDVKD. The J segment lost 6 bases and the V segment lost 9 bases, leaving 8 bases of the junction unmatched. For the CDR3, the DNA is TGTGCCACCGGAGCGGGAGGGCCGGTGGATACGCAGTATTTT. Translated: CATGAGGPVDTQYF.

The chain employs TRBV27 and TRBJ1-1, with D maybe TRBD1 (6 bases). Germline lookup yields CDR1 MNHEY and CDR2 SMNVEV (reference sequence). CDR3 size: 14 residues. The V gene lost 0 bases and the J gene lost 1 base, with 6 bases spanning the gap. Here the CDR3 reads CASSLSGGNTEAFF. The CDR3 coding sequence is TGTGCCAGCAGTTTATCAGGGGGGAACACTGAAGCTTTCTTT.

The chain recombines TRBV30 with TRBJ1-6; D gene ambiguous. This CDR3 has 17 amino acids. Germline CDR1 is GTSNPN and CDR2 is SVGIG (reference sequence). Between the trimmed V and J ends, which lost 0 bases and 3 bases, there was a span of 15 bases. CDR3 coding DNA: TGTGCCTGGAGTGTAGAATCTAGGCGGGGCTATAATTCACCCCTCCACTTT. As protein: CAWSVESRRGYNSPLHF.

The chain carries TRBV7-9 and TRBJ2-1, with 9 bases identical to TRBD2. This CDR3 comprises 15 residues. After removal of 5 bases from V and 4 bases from J, the junction contained 6 bases not matched to a gene. The V gene's germline CDR1 is SEHNR and CDR2 FQNEAQ (reference sequence). CDR3 sequence reads: CASSPGTSTYNEQFF. DNA of the CDR3: TGTGCCAGCAGCCCCGGGACTAGCACTTACAATGAGCAGTTCTTC.

The rearrangement links TRBV4-1 to TRBJ2-7; D possibly corresponds to TRBD1 (5 bases). The ends were cut back, 0 bases at V and 2 bases at J, with 11 bases in the middle. Germline V gene data show CDR1 as MGHRA and CDR2 as YSYEKL. The CDR3 sequence is 15 residues long. The CDR3 here is CASSQDNRPTYEQYF. CDR3 in DNA: TGCGCCAGCAGCCAAGATAACAGGCCAACCTACGAGCAGTACTTC.

This clone was detected a few times. The chain employs TRBV10-2 and TRBJ1-6, with 7 bases matching TRBD1. V lost 6 bases, J lost 9 bases, and 5 bases stayed unmatched. The germline gives CDR1 WSHSY, CDR2 SAAADI. There are 13 residues in the CDR3. CDR3 sequence: CASRDRVPSPLHF. In DNA form, the CDR3 reads TGCGCCAGCAGAGACAGGGTCCCTTCACCCCTCCACTTT.

The chain recombines TRBV10-3 with TRBJ2-2; TRBD1 might be the D (5 bases). Germline CDR1 ENHRY, CDR2 SYGVKD. This CDR3 spans 13 amino acids. This CDR3 reads CAILDINTGELFF. The CDR3 DNA sequence: TGTGCGATTCTGGACATAAACACCGGGGAGCTGTTTTTT.

V gene TRBV4-1 combines with J gene TRBJ1-2; 8 bases align to TRBD1. Looked up from germline, CDR1 is MGHRA and CDR2 is YSYEKL. With 1 base clipped from V and 4 bases from J, the junction kept 5 bases outside the gene matches. The CDR3 length is 15 residues. CDR3 coding DNA: TGCGCCAGCAGCCAAGGAGCGGGGACAGGCTATGGCTACACCTTC. It translates to CASSQGAGTGYGYTF.

The chain uses TRBV28 and TRBJ1-2; D perhaps matches TRBD1 (6 bases). The V and J ends lost 6 bases and 4 bases respectively, with 9 bases between them. The CDR3 is 12 amino acids. Germline assignment: CDR1 MDHEN and CDR2 SYDVKM. This chain's CDR3 is CASSRGAYGYTF. The DNA for the CDR3 is TGTGCCAGCAGCAGGGGCGCCTATGGCTACACCTTC.

The chain couples TRBV7-9 to TRBJ2-7; TRBD2 matches 9 bases. V dropped 1 base and J dropped 6; count of bases not matched to a gene: 7. The CDR3 is made up of 15 amino acids. Germline-derived CDR1 and CDR2 are SEHNR and FQNEAQ (reference sequence). This CDR3 is CASSLGREGPREQYF. The CDR3 coding sequence is TGTGCCAGCAGCTTAGGGCGGGAGGGCCCCCGCGAGCAGTACTTC.

The CDR3 DNA follows: TGCGCCAGCAGCTTCGGGAAGGTTATCGTTCGTGGGGCCAACGTCCTGACTTTC. Its protein product is CASSFGKVIVRGANVLTF. The chain uses TRBV5-1 and TRBJ2-6; a possible D gene is TRBD2 (5 bases). CDR3 length: 18 residues. Per the germline V gene, CDR1 is SGHRS and CDR2 is YFSETQ. V gave up 2 bases and J gave up 3 bases, with 18 bases separating them.

This clone is a singleton in its sample. This chain links TRBV6-5 with TRBJ2-1; 7 positions agree with TRBD2. Per germline, CDR1 MNHEY and CDR2 SVGAGI. CDR3 length equals 16 residues. J was trimmed by 5 bases and V by 0 bases; bases with no gene match: 7. Written as DNA, the CDR3 is TGTGCCAGCAGTTACTCGGGTGGGAGGGACGACAATGAGCAGTTCTTC. Residues: CASSYSGGRDDNEQFF.

V gene TRBV28 combines with J gene TRBJ2-1; D might be TRBD1 (5 bases). Germline lookup yields CDR1 MDHEN and CDR2 SYDVKM. V dropped 5 bases and J dropped 6 bases, with 11 bases sitting between them. The CDR3 covers 13 residues. CDR3 nucleotide sequence: TGTGCCAGCAGTCCGCGCAGGGCCAATGAGCAGTTCTTC. It codes for CASSPRRANEQFF.

The CDR3 coding sequence is TGTGCCATCAGTGCGAACGTAGGAGCGATTGAAGCTTTCTTT. Its protein product is CAISANVGAIEAFF. The chain links TRBV10-3 to TRBJ1-1; no clear D. Germline CDR1 ENHRY, CDR2 SYGVKD. The germline V and J ends were trimmed by 4 bases and 7 bases, with 16 bases remaining between them. This CDR3 has 14 residues.

The chain combines TRBV6-6 with TRBJ2-1; 13 nucleotides agree with TRBD2. The length of the CDR3 is 17 residues. Germline CDR1 MNHNY, CDR2 SVGAGI (reference sequence). With V trimmed by 5 bases and J by 1 base, 5 bases remained unmatched. CDR3 loop: CASSRRGLAGSYNEQFF. The CDR3 coding sequence is TGTGCCAGCAGTCGGAGGGGACTAGCGGGGTCCTACAATGAGCAGTTCTTC.

The chain is built from TRBV6-5 and TRBJ2-7, with 9 positions matching TRBD2. Germline values: CDR1 MNHEY, CDR2 SVGAGI. Trimming at V came to 6 bases and at J to 12 bases, leaving 15 bases not matched to a gene. The CDR3 extends over 14 amino acids. CDR3 in amino acids: CASRQGKVAGEGYF. CDR3 nucleotides: TGTGCCAGCAGGCAAGGGAAAGTAGCGGGAGAAGGGTACTTC.

As to this clone: One end of the junction is discordant with germline, which a read error may explain. This chain links TRBV5-6 with TRBJ2-7; 16 bases match TRBD2. Germline values: CDR1 SGHDT, CDR2 YYEEEE. The CDR3 is made up of 16 amino acids. The CDR3 loop is CASSLGTSGRAQEQYF. The CDR3 DNA sequence: TGTGCCAGCAGTTTGGGGACTAGCGGGAGGGCACAGGAGCAGTACTTC.

V usage is TRBV5-1 and J usage is TRBJ2-2; TRBD1 matches 7 bases. With 4 bases clipped from V and 5 bases from J, the junction kept 23 bases outside the gene matches. The CDR3 covers 20 residues. Germline assignment: CDR1 SGHRS and CDR2 YFSETQ. The CDR3 DNA sequence: TGCGCCAGCAGCCTACCGGAGCCGGGACAGAGGGTCGGTAGGACCGGGGAGCTGTTTTTT. As protein: CASSLPEPGQRVGRTGELFF.